Listed below are T cell receptor beta chains from one sample, sequenced in a study of shared clonotypes between healthy human individuals. Measured with immunoSEQ multiplex PCR; TCRdb has only the in-frame clones, and not every one. The table shows a few million clones, with 80% to 95% occurring only once. Sequencing used naive CD8+ T cells from PBMCs. Receptors originate from a man in his late teens or twenties in good health. Some clones in this sample may be carry-over from other donors' samples. CDR3s include the opening cysteine and the closing phenylalanine or tryptophan. The order of the fields is J gene, D gene, V gene, clone size, CDR3 DNA, CDR3 protein. D genes are given only for firm matches. Some rows have no size entry. The others give once, few or many, or a class for an expanded clone.

>TRBJ2-7|TRBD2|TRBV10-3|-
TGTGCCACAATAGCGGGAGACGGCTCCTACGAGCAGTACTTC
CATIAGDGSYEQYF
>TRBJ2-5|-|TRBV27|-
TGTGCCAGCACTTTGAACCCCCGGGACCCCCCAGAGACCCAGTACTTC
CASTLNPRDPPETQYF
>TRBJ2-7|-|TRBV30|-
TGTGCCTGGACTAGCGCGAGCTCCTACGAGCAGTACTTC
CAWTSASSYEQYF
>TRBJ1-4|-|TRBV18|-
TGTGCCAGCTCACCAAGGGGATTACCTGAAAAACTGTTTTTT
CASSPRGLPEKLFF
>TRBJ2-1|TRBD2|TRBV27|-
TGTGCCAGCAGTTTCTCGAGCGGGAGTTTGAAAAATGAGCAGTTCTTC
CASSFSSGSLKNEQFF
>TRBJ1-1|-|TRBV19|-
TGTGCCAGTAGTGGTCGACAGGCGGACCACACTGAAGCTTTCTTT
CASSGRQADHTEAFF
>TRBJ1-6|TRBD1|TRBV30|-
TGTGCCTGGAGCCTCATTACAGGGGCCAGGAACGATGATTCACCCCTCCACTTT
CAWSLITGARNDDSPLHF
>TRBJ2-3|TRBD2|TRBV7-9|-
TGTGCCAGCAGCTTCACTAGCGGGAGGGCCTCAGATACGCAGTATTTT
CASSFTSGRASDTQYF
>TRBJ2-7|TRBD2|TRBV2|-
TGTGCCAGCGGGGGGGGTAACGAGCAGTACTTC
CASGGGNEQYF
>TRBJ2-3|TRBD1|TRBV10-3|-
TGTGCCATCCAGACAGGGGGGAGCACAGATACGCAGTATTTT
CAIQTGGSTDTQYF
>TRBJ2-7|TRBD1|TRBV25-1|-
TGTGCCAGCAGTGAATATGGACAGGGGGGTCTATACGAGCAGTACTTC
CASSEYGQGGLYEQYF
>TRBJ1-2|-|TRBV6-4|-
TGTGCCAGCAGTGAGACCGGAGGAGGTGGCTACACCTTC
CASSETGGGGYTF
>TRBJ2-5|-|TRBV18|-
TGTGCCAGCGCGGGGTCCAGGGGGAGAGGAGAGACCCAGTACTTC
CASAGSRGRGETQYF
>TRBJ2-7|-|TRBV5-1|once
TGCGCCAGCAGCTTGGGAGGTCTCCACTACGAGCAGTACTTC
CASSLGGLHYEQYF
>TRBJ2-1|TRBD2|TRBV27|-
TGTGCCAGCAGTTCTACTCCGGGACTAGCGGGAGTAGAGCAGTTCTTC
CASSSTPGLAGVEQFF
>TRBJ1-2|-|TRBV30|few
TGTGCCTGGAGTGGACTAGAGGGCTACACCTTC
CAWSGLEGYTF
>TRBJ1-5|-|TRBV11-2|-
TGTGCCAGCAGCCGAGGGACACCCAGCTATAGCAATCAGCCCCAGCATTTT
CASSRGTPSYSNQPQHF
>TRBJ2-7|TRBD2|TRBV28|-
TGTGCCAGCAGCCTTATTCGGGCGGGAGGGTCCAACGAGCAGTACTTC
CASSLIRAGGSNEQYF
>TRBJ2-3|-|TRBV23-1|-
TGCGCCAGCAGTCAATCGAAGGGGGGGAGACCAGATACGCAGTATTTT
CASSQSKGGRPDTQYF
>TRBJ1-1|-|TRBV5-1|-
TGCGCCAGCAGCTTGGATCAGGGAACGAACACTGAAGCTTTCTTT
CASSLDQGTNTEAFF
>TRBJ2-2|TRBD2|TRBV2|-
TGTGCCAGCAGTGAAAATCGGGCTAGCGGGAGGGTTGGCCCCGGGGAGCTGTTTTTT
CASSENRASGRVGPGELFF